This record looks at one T cell receptor (beta chain) sequence and its context. The data derive from a study of blood T cell repertoires in COVID-19. Study information: PBMCs, B-cell-depleted T cells, or T cells provided the cDNA or gDNA that made up the material.

Categorization into cohorts depended on clinical history that participants reported. V was cut by 0 bases and J by 1 base, with 20 bases left in between. This CDR3 is 18 amino acids long. CDR1 is SGHRS, CDR2 YFSETQ, per germline. As handled by the study authors: Estimated nucleated cell counts came from reference gene primer amplification. TCRdb keeps only in-frame clones here, not all; method: immunoSEQ multiplex PCR. V and J calls and clone size are copied from that table; D and trimming were computed from the DNA. The sample consists of roughly 330,000 clones, 80% to 90% of them appearing once. The source is a woman aged 30 to 39 who had recovered from COVID-19. The rearrangement uses TRBV5-1 and TRBJ2-7; the D gene is possibly TRBD2 (6 bases). The sequenced material came from PBMCs or T cells enriched from blood (not recorded which). CDR3 sequence reads: CASSLGLVAAGISYEQYF. The CDR3 DNA reads TGCGCCAGCAGCTTGGGTCTTGTAGCGGCAGGGATATCCTACGAGCAGTACTTC. Together with reference TRBV5-1 and TRBJ2-7, the CDR3 gives the full variable domain: KAGVTQTPRYLIKTRGQQVTLSCSPISGHRSVSWYQQTPGQGLQFLFEYFSETQRNKGNFPGRFSGRQFSNSRSEMNVSTLELGDSALYLCASSLGLVAAGISYEQYFGPGTRLTVT.